A selection of T cell receptor beta chains follows, all from one sample in a study of blood T cell repertoires in COVID-19. TCRdb's copy holds only in-frame clones and misses some; the assay was immunoSEQ multiplex PCR. The sample has roughly 100,000 clones, around 81% seen once. Sequencing input: peripheral blood. These receptor sequences come from a woman aged 70-85 years with acute or convalescent COVID-19. Both conserved end residues are part of each CDR3. D genes are given only for firm matches. Size values are once, few and many counts, or a class for expanded clones, and some rows have none.

>once|TRBJ1-2|.|TRBV4-3
TGCGCCAGCAGCCAAGACCCCAGGGGCTATGGCTACACCTTC
CASSQDPRGYGYTF
>few|TRBJ2-6|.|TRBV27
TGTGCCAGCAGAATCCTCGGGGGGCCTGGGGCCAACGTCCTGACTTTC
CASRILGGPGANVLTF
>.|TRBJ1-5|.|TRBV27
TGTGCCAGCAGTTTCAGGCAGGGAAGAAGGCCCCAGCATTTT
CASSFRQGRRPQHF
>few|TRBJ1-1|TRBD1|TRBV15
TGTGCCACCAGACCCAGGGGGCGGACTGAAGCTTTCTTT
CATRPRGRTEAFF
>.|TRBJ1-1|.|TRBV7-2
TGTGCCAGCAGCTCCAGGGCAGGTGAACGGGCTTTCTTT
CASSSRAGERAFF
>.|TRBJ1-5|.|TRBV6-2/TRBV6-3
TGTGCCAGCAGTTACGGCTGGCCTAGCAATCAGCCCCAGCATTTT
CASSYGWPSNQPQHF
>.|TRBJ2-5|TRBD1|TRBV11-2
TGTGCCAGCAGCTTCGGACAGGGGACCCAGTACTTC
CASSFGQGTQYF
>.|TRBJ2-7|TRBD2|TRBV6-5
TGTGCCAGCAGTTACCTACGGGCGGGAGCCCCCTACGAGCAGTACTTC
CASSYLRAGAPYEQYF
>.|TRBJ2-1|TRBD1|TRBV5-8
TGTGCCAGCAGCTTCGGTCAGGGGGCCTACAATGAGCAGTTCTTC
CASSFGQGAYNEQFF
>.|TRBJ1-5|.|TRBV24-1
TGTGCCACCAGTGATCCCTCGGGGGATAGCAATCAGCCCCAGCATTTT
CATSDPSGDSNQPQHF
>.|TRBJ2-5|.|TRBV24-1
TGTGCCACCAGTGGTGCGTACCAAGAGACCCAGTACTTC
CATSGAYQETQYF
>few|TRBJ2-2|TRBD1|TRBV3-1/TRBV3-2
TGTGCCAGCAGCCCTGGACAGGGCCAAAGGACCGGGGAGCTGTTTTTT
CASSPGQGQRTGELFF
>.|TRBJ2-1|.|TRBV28
TGTGCCAGCACCGTAGGTCGGGACATATACAATGAGCAGTTCTTC
CASTVGRDIYNEQFF
>.|TRBJ1-3|TRBD1|TRBV2
TGTGCCAGCAGCTGGGACAGTCTCTCTGGAAACACCATATATTTT
CASSWDSLSGNTIYF
>.|TRBJ1-1|TRBD1|TRBV19
TGTGCCAGTAGTCTCAGATGGGGCAGGGGGTCGAACACTGAAGCTTTCTTT
CASSLRWGRGSNTEAFF
>.|TRBJ2-3|.|TRBV10-2
TGCGCCAGCAGTGAATCAGATTTTTACACAGATACGCAGTATTTT
CASSESDFYTDTQYF